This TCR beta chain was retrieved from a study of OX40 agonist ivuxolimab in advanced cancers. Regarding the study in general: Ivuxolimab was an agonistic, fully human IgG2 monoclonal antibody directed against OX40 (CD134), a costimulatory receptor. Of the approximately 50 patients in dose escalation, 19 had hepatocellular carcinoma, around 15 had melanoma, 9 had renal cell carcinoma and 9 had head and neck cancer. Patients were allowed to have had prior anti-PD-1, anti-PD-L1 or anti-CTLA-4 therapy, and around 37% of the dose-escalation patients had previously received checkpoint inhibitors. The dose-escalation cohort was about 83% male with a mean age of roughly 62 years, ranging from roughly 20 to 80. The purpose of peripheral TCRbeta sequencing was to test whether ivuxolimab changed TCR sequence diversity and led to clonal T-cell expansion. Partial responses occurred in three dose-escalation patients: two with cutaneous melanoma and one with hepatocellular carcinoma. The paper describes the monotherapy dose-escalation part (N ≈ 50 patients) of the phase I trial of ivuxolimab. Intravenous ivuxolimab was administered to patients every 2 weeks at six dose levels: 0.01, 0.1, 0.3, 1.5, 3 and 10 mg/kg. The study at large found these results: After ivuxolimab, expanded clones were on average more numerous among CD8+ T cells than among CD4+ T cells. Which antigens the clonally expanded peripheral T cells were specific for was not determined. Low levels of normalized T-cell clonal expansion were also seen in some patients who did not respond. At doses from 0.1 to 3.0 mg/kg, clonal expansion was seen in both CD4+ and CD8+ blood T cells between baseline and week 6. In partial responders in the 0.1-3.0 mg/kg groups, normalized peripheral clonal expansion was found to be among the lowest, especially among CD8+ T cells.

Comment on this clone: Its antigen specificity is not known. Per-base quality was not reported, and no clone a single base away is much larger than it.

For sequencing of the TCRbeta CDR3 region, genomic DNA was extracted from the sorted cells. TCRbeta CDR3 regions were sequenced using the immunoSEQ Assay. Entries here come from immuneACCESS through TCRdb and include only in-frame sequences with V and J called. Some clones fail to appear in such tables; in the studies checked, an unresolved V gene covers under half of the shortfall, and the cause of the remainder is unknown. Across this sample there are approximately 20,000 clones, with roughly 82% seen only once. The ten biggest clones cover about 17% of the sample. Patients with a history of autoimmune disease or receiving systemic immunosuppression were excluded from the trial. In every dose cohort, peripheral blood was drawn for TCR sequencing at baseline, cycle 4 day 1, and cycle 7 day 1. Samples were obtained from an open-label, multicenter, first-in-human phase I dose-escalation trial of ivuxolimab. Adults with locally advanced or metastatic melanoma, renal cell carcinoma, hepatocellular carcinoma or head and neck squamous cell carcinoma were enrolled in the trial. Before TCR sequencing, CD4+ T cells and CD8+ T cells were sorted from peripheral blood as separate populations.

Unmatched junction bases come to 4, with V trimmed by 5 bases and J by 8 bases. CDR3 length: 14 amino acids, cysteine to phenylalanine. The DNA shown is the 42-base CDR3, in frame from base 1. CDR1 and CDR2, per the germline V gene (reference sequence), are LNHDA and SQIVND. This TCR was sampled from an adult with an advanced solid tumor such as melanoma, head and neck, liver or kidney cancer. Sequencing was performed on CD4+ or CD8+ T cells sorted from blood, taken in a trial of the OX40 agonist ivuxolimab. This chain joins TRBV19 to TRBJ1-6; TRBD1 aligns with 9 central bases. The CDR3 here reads CASSLGQGDSPLHF. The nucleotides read TGTGCCAGTAGTTTGGGACAGGGCGATTCACCCCTCCACTTT.